This T cell receptor (beta chain) was observed in a study of CD8 T cells in ankylosing spondylitis. The study's findings and limits: In ankylosing spondylitis blood, a motif of about eight highly homologous TCR beta variants appeared characteristic.

Germline loops: CDR1 MNHEY, CDR2 SVGEGT. V dropped 0 bases and J dropped 5; count of bases not matched to a gene: 8. CDR3 size: 17 residues. TCRdb itself ran the 5' RACE reads through MiXCR, one entry per CDR3 protein. The table lists 700,000 to 1,000,000 distinct CDR3 sequences, approximately 10% of them singletons, with approximately 0.46% in the top ten. In the case of this clonotype: Antigen specificity is unknown.

The clonotype comes from a male donor with ankylosing spondylitis. Sequencing was done on a sample of blood, either unsorted or a sorted T cell fraction (not recorded which). This rearrangement joins TRBV6-2 or TRBV6-3 to TRBJ2-3, with TRBD2 identical over 10 bases. The CDR3 loop is CASSYSTLAGVGDTQYF. DNA for the CDR3: TGTGCCAGCAGTTACTCGACCCTAGCGGGAGTTGGAGATACGCAGTATTTT.